This T cell receptor beta chain came from a study of blood T cell repertoires in COVID-19. Study summary: T cells, B-cell-depleted T cells, or PBMCs supplied cDNA or gDNA.

Germline V gives CDR1 SGHAT, CDR2 FQNNGV. The length of the CDR3 is 14 residues. Between the trimmed V and J ends, which lost 5 bases and 3 bases, there was a span of 12 bases. In the study's own analysis: By means of reference gene primer amplification, nucleated cell counts were estimated. Data came from immunoSEQ multiplex PCR; TCRdb stores just in-frame clones and leaves some out. The V and J calls and clone size are taken from that table; D and trimming were inferred from the DNA. The sample includes 200,000 to 250,000 clones, over 80% of them seen just once. The chain combines TRBV11-2 with TRBJ2-3, with unresolved D. The sequenced sample consisted of peripheral blood. The receptor was derived from a man between 25 and 39 years old who had recovered from COVID-19. The CDR3 sequence is CASSPSFRTDTQYF. In DNA form, the CDR3 reads TGTGCCAGCAGCCCCAGTTTCAGGACAGATACGCAGTATTTT.